This passage covers 23 T cell receptor beta chains from one sample sequenced in a study of T cell responses to AZD1222 COVID-19 vaccine. The repertoire was sequenced with immunoSEQ multiplex PCR; TCRdb's copy has only in-frame clones and lacks some. The sample carries around 200,000 clones, almost 90% recorded once. Sequenced here: peripheral blood, sampled on day 0 of AZD1222 vaccination. The receptors derive from an adult in good health.

For the CDR3, the DNA is TGTGCCAGCAGCCCAGACGGGACCCCCTCACCCCTCCACTTT. It specifies CASSPDGTPSPLHF. The V gene is TRBV9, the J gene TRBJ1-6, with a possible D match to TRBD1 (5 bases). CDR1 and CDR2 from the germline V gene are SGDLS and YYNGEE. With 4 bases removed from V and 10 bases from J, the gap between germline ends came to 15 bases. This CDR3 region has 14 residues. The variable domain in full, completed from reference TRBV9 and TRBJ1-6, reads DSGVTQTPKHLITATGQRVTLRCSPRSGDLSVYWYQQSLDQGLQFLIQYYNGEERAKGNILERFSAQQFPDLHSELNLSSLELGDSALYFCASSPDGTPSPLHFGNGTRLTVT.

The rearrangement links TRBV5-1 to TRBJ2-3; D is unclear. The CDR3 totals 12 residues. Between the trimmed V and J ends, which lost 0 bases and 9 bases, there was a span of 8 bases. Germline V gene sequence: CDR1 SGHRS, CDR2 YFSETQ. The CDR3 DNA reads as TGCGCCAGCAGCTTGGATTCAGGCACGCAGTATTTT. Translated, it gives CASSLDSGTQYF.

This clone was detected a few times. The conserved final phenylalanine or tryptophan is absent from the CDR3, which likely points to a read error. No DNA is shown, since the ends of the CDR3 on it are uncertain; the CDR3 is the one TCRdb lists. V is TRBV7-9 and J is TRBJ1-2; TRBD1, the D gene given by the table, was not confirmed from the DNA. CDR1 and CDR2 (germline): SEHNR, FQNEAQ (reference sequence). The CDR3 is 14 residues long, ends included. CDR3: CASSLSFGQGSSRL.

CDR3 coding DNA: TGTGCCAGCAGCCCTCGGGACAGGGGTAGTGGCTACACCTTC. This translates into CASSPRDRGSGYTF. The rearrangement joins TRBV7-8 to TRBJ1-2; TRBD1 matches at 10 bases. J was trimmed by 7 bases and V by 5 bases; bases with no gene match: 7. Germline V gives CDR1 SGHVS, CDR2 FQNEAQ. The CDR3 loop spans 14 amino acids.

This CDR3 reads CASSNQGISYEQYF. Written as DNA, the CDR3 is TGTGCCAGTAGTAATCAGGGGATCTCCTACGAGCAGTACTTC. The chain joins TRBV19 to TRBJ2-7, with D tentatively TRBD1 (6 bases). From germline, CDR1 is LNHDA and CDR2 SQIVND (reference sequence). The germline V and J ends were trimmed by 4 bases and 0 bases, with 10 bases remaining between them. The CDR3 covers 14 residues.

The J gene is TRBJ1-2, the V gene TRBV4-1; TRBD1 aligns across 8 bases. Trimming at V came to 5 bases and at J to 8 bases, leaving 10 bases not matched to a gene. The CDR3 has 14 residues. Germline V CDR1 and CDR2: MGHRA, YSYEKL. CDR3: CASSEVRGLKGYTF. The CDR3 DNA sequence: TGCGCCAGCAGCGAGGTCAGGGGGCTGAAAGGCTACACCTTC.

The CDR3 DNA reads TGTGCCACCAGCAGAGATTTTGGGGGGGGAAGCTCCTATAATTCACCCCTCCACTTT. The encoded protein is CATSRDFGGGSSYNSPLHF. The chain is built from TRBV15 and TRBJ1-6; TRBD1 might be the D (5 bases). V gave up 0 bases and J gave up 0 bases, with 15 bases separating them. CDR3 length: 19 residues. Germline loops: CDR1 LNHNV, CDR2 YYDKDF (reference sequence).

CDR3 residues: CASSLATSGGAQETQYF. As DNA, the CDR3 is TGCGCCAGCAGCTTGGCGACTAGCGGGGGGGCCCAAGAGACCCAGTACTTC. The chain links TRBV5-1 to TRBJ2-5; TRBD2 matches at 14 bases. CDR3 length: 17 residues. V lost 0 bases to trimming and J lost 1 base; unmatched junction nucleotides: 2. CDR1 and CDR2 from the germline V gene are SGHRS and YFSETQ.

The chain employs TRBV5-6 and TRBJ1-1; 7 positions agree with TRBD1. The CDR3 consists of 15 residues. V trimming: 5 bases; J trimming: 2 bases; junction bases outside the gene matches: 9. Germline loops: CDR1 SGHDT, CDR2 YYEEEE. DNA of the CDR3: TGTGCCAGCAGTTTGACCGGGACAGCAAACACTGAAGCTTTCTTT. Residues: CASSLTGTANTEAFF.

Worth noting for this clone: Other DNA sequences in the same sample also yield this CDR3. This chain connects TRBV10-3 to TRBJ1-1, with D hard to call. CDR1 is ENHRY and CDR2 is SYGVKD in the germline V gene. Trimming shortened V by 3 bases and J by 5 bases, and 4 bases separated the two germline ends. The CDR3 has 11 residues. In DNA form, the CDR3 reads TGTGCCATCAGTGACGGTACTGAAGCTTTCTTT. Protein product: CAISDGTEAFF.

The chain is built from TRBV18 and TRBJ2-3, with D unresolved. Germline V gene sequence: CDR1 KGHSH, CDR2 LQKENI. The V end lost 2 bases, the J end lost 2 bases, and 8 bases lay between the germline ends. CDR3 length: 14 residues. CDR3 DNA: TGTGCCAGCTCACCAGCACAGATCACAGATACGCAGTATTTT. As protein: CASSPAQITDTQYF.

This chain links TRBV6-5 with TRBJ1-2; D perhaps matches TRBD1 (5 bases). This CDR3 has 14 residues. Trimming left V 2 bases short and J 3 bases short, with 10 bases between. Germline values: CDR1 MNHEY, CDR2 SVGAGI. For the CDR3, the DNA is TGTGCCAGCAGTTACGAAAGAGGGGACTATGGCTACACCTTC. Amino acid sequence: CASSYERGDYGYTF.

There are a few counts of this clone. This sequence joins TRBV30 and TRBJ1-1; tentative D call: TRBD1 (6 bases). CDR1 is GTSNPN and CDR2 is SVGIG in the germline V gene (reference sequence). The CDR3 runs 13 residues. The ends were cut back, 2 bases at V and 1 base at J, with 8 bases in the middle. The CDR3 bases are TGTGCCTGGAGTCCAGGGGAGAACACTGAAGCTTTCTTT. It translates to CAWSPGENTEAFF.

V and J are TRBV15 and TRBJ2-3; no clear D gene. V dropped 1 base and J dropped 3 bases, with 5 bases sitting between them. Per germline, CDR1 LNHNV and CDR2 YYDKDF (reference sequence). The CDR3 sequence is 13 residues long. The DNA for the CDR3 is TGTGCCACCAGCAGAGGAATAACAGATACGCAGTATTTT. Residues: CATSRGITDTQYF.

The CDR3 bases are TGCGCCAGCAGCCGGGCCACGAACACCGGGGAGCTGTTTTTT. Translating gives CASSRATNTGELFF. The V and J genes are TRBV5-1 and TRBJ2-2, with no clear D. The CDR3 is 14 amino acids. The germline V gene has CDR1 SGHRS and CDR2 YFSETQ. Trimming removed 4 bases at V and 0 bases at J, with 7 bases between.

The rearrangement uses TRBV28 and TRBJ1-5; D possibly corresponds to TRBD1 (6 bases). V was shortened by 8 bases and J by 11 bases, with 16 bases between the two germline ends. CDR3 length equals 12 residues. Germline loops: CDR1 MDHEN, CDR2 SYDVKM. This CDR3 reads CASGQGTETQHF. In DNA, the CDR3 is TGTGCCAGCGGGCAGGGGACGGAAACCCAGCATTTT.

The chain recombines TRBV2 with TRBJ2-7; D gene uncertain. Germline-derived CDR1 and CDR2 are SNHLY and FYNNEI. There are 10 residues in the CDR3. Trimming shortened V by 3 bases and J by 8 bases, and 5 bases separated the two germline ends. In nucleotides, the CDR3 is TGTGCCAGCAGTGAGGGGAAGCAGTACTTC. Translation: CASSEGKQYF. Combining the CDR3 with reference TRBV2 and TRBJ2-7 gives the whole variable domain EPEVTQTPSHQVTQMGQEVILRCVPISNHLYFYWYRQILGQKVEFLVSFYNNEISEKSEIFDDQFSVERPDGSNFTLKIRSTKLEDSAMYFCASSEGKQYFGPGTRLTVT.

The chain combines TRBV10-3 with TRBJ2-7, with D unclear. Germline CDR1 reads ENHRY; CDR2 reads SYGVKD. The CDR3 spans 14 residues. V lost 5 bases and J lost 5, with 16 bases in between. The DNA for the CDR3 is TGTGCCATCAGTTCTGCAGGCACTTTCAACGAGCAGTACTTC. Translating gives CAISSAGTFNEQYF.

The J gene is TRBJ2-7, the V gene TRBV19; TRBD1 matches at 8 bases. The CDR3 consists of 15 residues. Germline CDR1 LNHDA, CDR2 SQIVND (reference sequence). V dropped 5 bases and J dropped 2; count of bases not matched to a gene: 8. CDR3 loop: CASSLGQGYTYEQYF. CDR3 nucleotides: TGTGCCAGTAGTCTAGGACAGGGATATACCTACGAGCAGTACTTC.

CDR3 in DNA: TGTGCCAGCAGCTTCGAGGACAGTATCTACAATGAGCAGTTCTTC. Its protein product is CASSFEDSIYNEQFF. The chain has TRBV7-9 and TRBJ2-1, with D possibly matching TRBD1 (6 bases). The germline V and J ends were trimmed by 3 bases and 3 bases, with 12 bases remaining between them. CDR3 length equals 15 residues. Germline loops: CDR1 SEHNR, CDR2 FQNEAQ (reference sequence).

The chain joins TRBV28 to TRBJ1-5; perhaps TRBD1 as D (5 bases). Looked up from germline, CDR1 is MDHEN and CDR2 is SYDVKM. The CDR3 is made up of 14 amino acids. V gave up 3 bases and J gave up 5 bases, with 11 bases separating them. The DNA for the CDR3 is TGTGCCAGCAGTTTTGGGGCTGGCCATCAGCCCCAGCATTTT. Its protein is CASSFGAGHQPQHF.

In this sample, this clone turned up once. The CDR3 sequence is CASSHRRMGFEQFF. The CDR3 coding sequence is TGCGCCAGCAGCCACCGAAGGATGGGATTCGAGCAGTTCTTC. V usage is TRBV4-3 and J usage is TRBJ2-1; the D is unclear. Germline CDR1 LGHNA, CDR2 YSLEER. V was shortened by 3 bases and J by 10 bases, with 16 bases between the two germline ends. This CDR3 contains 14 residues.

V is TRBV7-8 and J is TRBJ2-7; 8 nucleotides agree with TRBD1. CDR1 and CDR2 (germline): SGHVS, FQNEAQ. J lost 1 base, V lost 5 bases, and 4 bases had no gene match. The CDR3 extends over 14 amino acids. The CDR3 bases are TGTGCCAGCAGCCCCCAGGGGGCATCCTACGAGCAGTACTTC. This encodes CASSPQGASYEQYF.